Listed below are T cell receptor beta chains from one sample, sequenced in a study of cytomegalovirus exposure and HLA in healthy donors. TCRdb keeps only in-frame clones here, not all; method: immunoSEQ multiplex PCR. This sample has under 200,000 clones; 77% occur once, and the top ten carry around 2.8%. Sequencing used PBMCs. Receptors originate from a woman aged 40-49 years in good health and CMV-seropositive. Each CDR3 is given with its conserved first and last residue. A D gene is named only where the DNA matches it firmly. A clone size is listed for some rows: how often the clone was seen (once, few, many), or a class if it is expanded.

abundance	d_gene	j_gene	v_gene	CDR3nt	CDR3aa
-	TRBD1	TRBJ2-2	TRBV9	TGTGCCAGCAGCGTAGGCCAGGGGGCTTATGGGGAGCTGTTTTTT	CASSVGQGAYGELFF
-	-	TRBJ2-3	TRBV19	TGTGCCAGTAGTCAGGGCGACACAGATACGCAGTATTTT	CASSQGDTDTQYF
-	TRBD1	TRBJ1-4	TRBV7-9	TGTGCCAGCAGTCCTCAGGGGGACCATGAAAAACTGTTTTTT	CASSPQGDHEKLFF
-	-	TRBJ2-1	TRBV19	TGTGCCAGTAGTCTAGGGGGAGACAATGAGCAGTTCTTC	CASSLGGDNEQFF
-	TRBD1	TRBJ2-3	TRBV7-2	TGTGCCAGCAGCCCGGACAGGGGCACAGATACGCAGTATTTT	CASSPDRGTDTQYF
-	TRBD1	TRBJ2-7	TRBV28	TGTGCCAGCAGTACGAGGACAGGGGCCTACGAGCAGTACTTC	CASSTRTGAYEQYF
once	-	TRBJ2-6	TRBV5-5	TGTGCCAGCAGCCTGAGCGGGGCCAACGTCCTGACTTTC	CASSLSGANVLTF
-	TRBD1	TRBJ2-7	TRBV9	TGTGCCAGCAGCGTAGACCTTCCCGGGACAGGGCCTGATTTGATTTGGGCCTACGAGCAGTACTTC	CASSVDLPGTGPDLIWAYEQYF
-	TRBD2	TRBJ2-2	TRBV19	TGTGCCAGTAGTATAGAGGCGGGAGGGTCCGGGGAGCTGTTTTTT	CASSIEAGGSGELFF
-	TRBD1	TRBJ2-2	TRBV6-6	TGTGCCAGCACAACGAAGCAGGGGGAAACCGGGGAGCTGTTTTTT	CASTTKQGETGELFF
-	-	TRBJ2-7	TRBV7-8	TGTGCCAGCAGCCCCGATCTAGCGAGGGAGCAGTACTTC	CASSPDLAREQYF
-	-	TRBJ2-2	TRBV2	TGTGCCAGCAGTTTGACTACGAACACCGGGGAGCTGTTTTTT	CASSLTTNTGELFF
-	-	TRBJ2-7	TRBV9	TGTGCCAGCAGCGTAGGGATAGCGGAGATCTACGAGCAGTACTTC	CASSVGIAEIYEQYF
-	-	TRBJ2-5	TRBV7-8	TGTGCCAGCAGCTTATCCCAGGGGGAGACCCAGTACTTC	CASSLSQGETQYF
-	TRBD1	TRBJ1-1	TRBV5-6	TGTGCCAGCAGCCCACCGGGACAGGGGTACACTGAAGCTTTCTTT	CASSPPGQGYTEAFF
-	-	TRBJ2-1	TRBV4-1	TGCGCCAGCAGCCAAGAAAGTCTTATGCTGCGGCAGTTCTTC	CASSQESLMLRQFF
-	-	TRBJ1-6	TRBV21-1	TGTGCCAGCAGCAAAGAGACAGGGAGCACCTATAATTCACCCCTCCACTTT	CASSKETGSTYNSPLHF
-	-	TRBJ2-3	TRBV5-6	TGTGCCAGCAGCTTGGGAGGGGGTGATGATACGCAGTATTTT	CASSLGGGDDTQYF
-	-	TRBJ2-3	TRBV28	TGTGCCAGCAGTTTTATTACAGCCGGAAGAAATACGCAGTATTTT	CASSFITAGRNTQYF
-	TRBD1	TRBJ1-6	TRBV5-6	TGTGCCAGCAGCACCCGGACAGGCAATTCACCCCTCCACTTT	CASSTRTGNSPLHF
-	TRBD1	TRBJ1-5	TRBV28	TGTGCCAGCATCGCAGGGGGCTCGGGCAATCAGCCCCAGCATTTT	CASIAGGSGNQPQHF
few	-	TRBJ1-2	TRBV20-1	TGCAGTGCCGGTCACTATGGCTACACCTTC	CSAGHYGYTF
few	TRBD2	TRBJ2-4	TRBV7-2	TGTGCCAGCAGCCCACCAGGACTAGCCGGGGACATTCAGTACTTC	CASSPPGLAGDIQYF
-	TRBD1	TRBJ2-1	TRBV27	TGTGCCAGCAGTTTAGAGGGGACAGGGGAATACAATGAGCAGTTCTTC	CASSLEGTGEYNEQFF
once	TRBD1	TRBJ1-1	TRBV18	TGTGCCAGCTCACCTACGACAGGGGGCAGAAGCACTGAAGCTTTCTTT	CASSPTTGGRSTEAFF
-	TRBD2	TRBJ2-3	TRBV6-6	TGTGCCAGCAGTTATTCTAGCGGGGCAGATACGCAGTATTTT	CASSYSSGADTQYF
-	TRBD2	TRBJ2-7	TRBV4-3	TGCGCCAGCAGCCAAGATAGGGGACTAGCGGGACTCTCCTACGAGCAGTACTTC	CASSQDRGLAGLSYEQYF
-	-	TRBJ2-7	TRBV7-9	TGTGCCAGCAGCTTTCAGGTCTCCTACGAGCAGTACTTC	CASSFQVSYEQYF
-	-	TRBJ1-6	TRBV6-6	TGTGCCAGCAGTTACGGACAGACTTATAATTCACCCCTCCACTTT	CASSYGQTYNSPLHF
-	TRBD1	TRBJ1-2	TRBV9	TGTGCCAGCAGCTCAGGGACAGGGGGCTATGGCTACACCTTC	CASSSGTGGYGYTF
-	-	TRBJ1-2	TRBV4-3	TGCGCCAGCAGCCAAGAACAGAACGATTTCTATGGCTACACCTTC	CASSQEQNDFYGYTF
-	-	TRBJ1-1	TRBV28	TGTGCCAGCAGTACCAGACAGGCTGGGGAAGCTTTCTTT	CASSTRQAGEAFF
once	TRBD2	TRBJ2-7	TRBV7-8	TGTGCCAGCAGCAGCCCAGGGCGGGAGGGTTTCTACGAGCAGTACTTC	CASSSPGREGFYEQYF
-	TRBD1	TRBJ1-6	TRBV14	TGTGCCAGCAGCCCAACCGGACAGGGGAAGCTCCTGAGCTCCTATAATTCACCCCTCCACTTT	CASSPTGQGKLLSSYNSPLHF
-	TRBD2	TRBJ2-3	TRBV7-9	TGTTCCAGCAGCTCGTTAGCGGGAGGGAGCACAGATACGCAGTATTTT	CSSSSLAGGSTDTQYF
-	TRBD2	TRBJ2-7	TRBV5-1	TGCGCCAGCAGCTTAGGGGGACTAGCGACCACCTACGAGCAGTACTTC	CASSLGGLATTYEQYF
-	TRBD1	TRBJ2-7	TRBV18	TGTGCCAGCTCTCCTTCGACAGGGGAGGCCTACGAGCAGTACTTC	CASSPSTGEAYEQYF
-	TRBD2	TRBJ2-1	TRBV29-1	TGCAGCGTTGAAGTGCTTCCGGCGGGGGTTTACAATGAGCAGTTCTTC	CSVEVLPAGVYNEQFF
-	-	TRBJ1-5	TRBV15	TGTGCCACCAGCATGGCCCGACTGAGCAATCAGCCCCAGCATTTT	CATSMARLSNQPQHF
-	-	TRBJ2-1	TRBV6-6	TGTGCCAGCAGTTACTCCTCTTCCTACAATGAGCAGTTCTTC	CASSYSSSYNEQFF
few	TRBD1	TRBJ1-2	TRBV28	TGTGCCAGCAGTAAGGCCCCGGGACAGGTAGATCTTACGTGGGGCTACACCTTC	CASSKAPGQVDLTWGYTF
-	-	TRBJ2-7	TRBV27	TGTGCCAGCAGCCGGGACACTACCTACGAGCAGTACTTC	CASSRDTTYEQYF
few	-	TRBJ2-7	TRBV6-5	TGTGCCAGCAGTTCCGTACAAGGGGTGAGTTCCTACGAGCAGTACTTC	CASSSVQGVSSYEQYF
few	TRBD1	TRBJ1-1	TRBV6-4	TGTGCCAGCAGTGGGACAGGGGCCACTGAAGCTTTCTTT	CASSGTGATEAFF
-	-	TRBJ1-1	TRBV19	TGTGCCAGTAGTATAAAGGGAGACACTGAAGCTTTCTTT	CASSIKGDTEAFF
-	TRBD2	TRBJ2-2	TRBV6-6	TGTGCCAGCAGTGCCGGGACTAGAATCGGGGAGCTGTTTTTT	CASSAGTRIGELFF
few	TRBD1	TRBJ2-7	TRBV7-9	TGTGCCAGCAGCTTAACGACAGGGGGCGAGCAGTACTTC	CASSLTTGGEQYF
-	-	TRBJ1-2	TRBV6-5	TGTGCCAGCAGTTACGGGCAGCCGCGAGACTATGGCTACACCTTC	CASSYGQPRDYGYTF
-	-	TRBJ2-1	TRBV11-3	TGTGCCAGCAGCCAAATCCCTAGCTCCTACAATGAGCAGTTCTTC	CASSQIPSSYNEQFF
-	TRBD2	TRBJ2-1	TRBV6-1	TGTGCCAGCAGTATTAGCGGGAGGGAACAGTTCTTC	CASSISGREQFF
-	-	TRBJ2-4	TRBV27	TGTGCCAGCAGTTTGCGCCCCCGGTTAGCCAAAAACATTCAGTACTTC	CASSLRPRLAKNIQYF